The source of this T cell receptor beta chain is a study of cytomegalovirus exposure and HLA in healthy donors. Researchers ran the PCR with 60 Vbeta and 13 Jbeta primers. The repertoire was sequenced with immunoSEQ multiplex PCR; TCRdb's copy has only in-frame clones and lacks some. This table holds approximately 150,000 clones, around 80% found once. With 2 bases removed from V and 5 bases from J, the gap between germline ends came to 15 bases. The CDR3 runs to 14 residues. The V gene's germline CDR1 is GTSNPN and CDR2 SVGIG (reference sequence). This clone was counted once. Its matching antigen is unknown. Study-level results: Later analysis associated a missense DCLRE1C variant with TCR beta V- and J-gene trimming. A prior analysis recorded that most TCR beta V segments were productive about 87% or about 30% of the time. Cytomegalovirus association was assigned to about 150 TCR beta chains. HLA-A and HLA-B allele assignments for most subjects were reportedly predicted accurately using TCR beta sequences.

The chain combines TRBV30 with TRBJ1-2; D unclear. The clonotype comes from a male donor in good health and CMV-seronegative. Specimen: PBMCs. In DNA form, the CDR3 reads TGTGCCTGGAGTACCGGCGGGGTTTATTATGGCTACACCTTC. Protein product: CAWSTGGVYYGYTF.